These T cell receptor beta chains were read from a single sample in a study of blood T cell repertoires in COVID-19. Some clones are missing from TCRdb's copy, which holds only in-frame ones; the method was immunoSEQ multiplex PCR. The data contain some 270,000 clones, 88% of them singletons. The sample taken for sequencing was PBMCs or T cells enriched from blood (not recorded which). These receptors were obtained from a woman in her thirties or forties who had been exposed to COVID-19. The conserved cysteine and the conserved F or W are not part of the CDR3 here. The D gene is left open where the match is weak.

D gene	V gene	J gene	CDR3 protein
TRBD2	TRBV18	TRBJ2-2	ASSSTSGTANTGELF
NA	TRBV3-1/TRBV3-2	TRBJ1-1	ASSQEGRGTNTEAF
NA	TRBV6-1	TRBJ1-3	ASSEASGWPAGNTIY
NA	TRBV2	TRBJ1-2	ASRPDSLGYT
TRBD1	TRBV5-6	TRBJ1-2	ASSYTGEQT
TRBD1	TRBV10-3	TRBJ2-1	ATAHLTGANEQF
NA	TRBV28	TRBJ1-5	ASSLSPGVSGNQPQH
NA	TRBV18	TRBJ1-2	ASSPQGENYGYT
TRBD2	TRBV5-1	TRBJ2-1	ASGRSGTLGNEQF
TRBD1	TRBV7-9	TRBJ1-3	ASSLGQGAANTIY
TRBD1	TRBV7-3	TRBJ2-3	ASSLNQGVGTDTQY
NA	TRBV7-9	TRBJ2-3	ASSPQRTDTQY
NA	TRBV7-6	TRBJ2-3	ASSLVGRGTTDTQY
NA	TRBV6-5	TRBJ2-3	ASSSNPGLGDTQY
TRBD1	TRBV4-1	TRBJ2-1	ASRAQLQGTNEQF
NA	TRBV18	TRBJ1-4	ASSVGSPTNEKLF
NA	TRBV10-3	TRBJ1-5	AISGGPDNQPQH